This T cell receptor (beta chain) was sequenced during a study of blood T cell repertoires in COVID-19. TCRdb's table, derived via immunoSEQ multiplex PCR, lists solely in-frame clones and lacks some. The repertoire has about 190,000 clones, roughly 79% of them found once; the top ten carry around 16%. CDR1 is KGHDR, CDR2 SFDVKD, per germline. The V and J ends lost 9 bases and 3 bases respectively, with 13 bases between them. The CDR3 length is 13 residues. The sequence came from a man aged 55 to 69 with active or convalescent COVID-19. V is TRBV24-1 and J is TRBJ1-1; D is possibly TRBD1 (5 bases). What was sequenced was peripheral blood. The CDR3 DNA reads as TGTGCCACCTCAGGGCAGGCCGACACTGAAGCTTTCTTT. It codes for CATSGQADTEAFF.